These 2 T cell receptor beta chains were all obtained from the same sample, sequenced in a study of CD8 T cells in Susac syndrome. A quantity of roughly 0.5 to 1 ug RNA underwent reverse transcription using random hexamers. TCRdb re-derived calls from the immunoSEQ multiplex PCR reads in MiXCR, one entry per CDR3 protein. Counted here are over 80,000 distinct CDR3 sequences, over 85% occurring once; the ten biggest clones make up about 0.94%. The sample was CD8+ T cells from PBMCs. Source of these receptors: a human donor with Susac syndrome.

The J gene is TRBJ2-7, the V gene TRBV4-3; possibly TRBD1 for D (5 bases). Trimming removed 0 bases at V and 3 bases at J, with 12 bases between. This CDR3 has 15 amino acids. Per germline, CDR1 LGHNA and CDR2 YSLEER. CDR3 loop: CASSQDIGHLYEQYF. As DNA, the CDR3 is TGCGCCAGCAGCCAAGATATCGGACATCTCTACGAGCAGTACTTC.

The chain recombines TRBV3-1 with TRBJ2-7; D might be TRBD2 (5 bases). Germline-derived CDR1 and CDR2 are LGHDT and YNNKEL (reference sequence). V lost 3 bases and J lost 3, with 9 bases in between. The CDR3 loop spans 13 amino acids. Written as DNA, the CDR3 is TGTGCCAGCAGCCATCAGGAGGACTACGAGCAGTACTTC. This gives the protein CASSHQEDYEQYF.